The entry below describes one T cell receptor (beta chain). Its recognized antigen is unknown. The input lacks base qualities; no much larger clone sits a single base away. Exclusion was applied to patients with uncontrolled infections, other autoimmune diseases, pregnancy or lactation. Diagnoses relied on clinical symptoms, serum thyroxine and TRAb, thyroid ultrasound and orbital computed tomography. Total RNA was extracted using Trizol reagent, and RNA quality was assessed on an Agilent 2100 Bioanalyzer. The sample is drawn from a study of T cells in Graves' hyperthyroidism and ophthalmopathy (dated by TCRdb to between 2019 and 2020). Broadly, across the study: To identify TCR V-J signatures that set the groups apart, the researchers used a discovery cohort of more than 95 patients, made up of under 45 with Graves' ophthalmopathy and 57 with stable Graves' hyperthyroidism. In addition, the study compared T-cell repertoires in thyroid tissue and in blood from over 5 Graves' hyperthyroidism patients. Prospective prediction of ophthalmopathy was tested in an independent validation cohort of approximately 18 hyperthyroidism patients and around 16 patients who later progressed to ophthalmopathy. After sampling, hyperthyroidism patients received methimazole starting at 30 mg daily, and ophthalmopathy patients received high-dose intravenous methylprednisolone. The 100 or so discovery patients were divided at random into training and test sets in a 7:3 ratio. TCR Vbeta CDR3 sequencing of some 140 peripheral blood samples (more than 40 ophthalmopathy, 75 to 85 hyperthyroidism and around 17 progressor patients) is reported in the paper.

Amplification of TCR beta CDR3 regions was carried out from RNA transcripts. For the first round of RT-PCR on the TCR CDR3, the HTBI primer set was used together with the Qiagen OneStep RT-PCR kit. A second multiplex PCR round built the libraries, followed by size selection and purification. The libraries were sequenced on an Illumina HiSeq2000 using paired-end 100 bp reads. The study's own analysis went as follows. Raw data were processed with SOAPnuke, discarding reads with adapters, uncalled bases, mean Phred below 15, or no exact constant-primer or identifier match. High-quality paired reads were merged with COPE v1.2.5, and unique nucleotide sequences were defined as clonotypes. Clonotypes were aligned to IMGT TRBV, TRBD and TRBJ reference segments using MiTCR v1.1. The analysis was restricted to V-J combinations with a frequency above 0.0001, which together covered over 99% of the repertoires. The TCS score was defined as F50 (clonal expansion) divided by E x V (chaos), with BLOSUM62-based TCRdist calculated between CDR3 peptides within each V-J. Welch's t-statistics and random forest reduced just over 500 V-J features to 10 to 15, which were used in a naive Bayes classifier (R e1071). The similarity between thyroid and blood repertoires was quantified using the Morisita-Horn index. The public reads were quality trimmed at Q25 with fastp and then assembled into clones with MiXCR by TCRdb, keeping productive beta chains. All rows with the same CDR3 protein become a single entry with the most common DNA and genes. TCRdb, rather than the study authors, made the V and J calls. The sample has about 510,000 distinct CDR3 sequences on record, approximately 48% of them singletons. The top ten constitute around 47% of the sample.

The junction carries 15 bases between V and J, which are trimmed by 9 bases and 2 bases respectively. The CDR3 spans 15 residues, from the cysteine through the phenylalanine. The DNA shown is the 45-base CDR3, in frame from base 1. Taken from the germline V gene, the CDR1 and CDR2 loops are SGHRS and YFSETQ. The paper as a whole reports these results and caveats: Most expanded thyroid clonotypes (frequency above 0.001) were also found in blood, which suggests that blood repertoires may mirror thyroid immune responses. No statistical method was used to set the sample size in advance, and investigators knew the group allocation. Ophthalmopathy was separated from stable hyperthyroidism by a 13 V-J signature model, with around 90% sensitivity and roughly 81% specificity obtained in cross-validation and 80%/75% obtained in testing. In validation, the model predicted progression to ophthalmopathy a median of approximately 6.3 months before onset, with about 71% sensitivity and 72.22% specificity.

The rearrangement combines TRBV5-1 with TRBJ2-6; the D gene cannot be resolved beyond TRBD1 or TRBD2, each matching 5 bases. Specimen: peripheral blood or thyroid tissue (not recorded which). This receptor was taken from an adult woman with Graves' disease, either hyperthyroidism or ophthalmopathy (not recorded which). The DNA is as follows: TGCGCCACCCGGGTCGGGGACGCTGGGGCCAACGTCCTGACTTTC. Its coded protein is CATRVGDAGANVLTF.